This T cell receptor beta chain was captured by sequencing in a study of T cells in Graves' hyperthyroidism and ophthalmopathy. Germline V gene lookup returns CDR1 SGHAT and CDR2 FQNNGV. V lost 5 bases, J lost 7 bases, and 11 bases lay in between. This CDR3 is built from 12 residues. This clonotype was found many times. Amplification of TCR beta CDR3 regions was performed using RNA transcripts as template. First-round RT-PCR of the TCR CDR3 relied on the HTBI primer set. TCRdb recomputed calls from the multiplex PCR reads with MiXCR, one row per CDR3 protein. Of 750,000 to 900,000 distinct CDR3 sequences listed, 38% are singletons.

The source is a man between 18 and 29 years old with Graves' hyperthyroidism. Material: blood. The rearrangement uses TRBV11-2 and TRBJ1-1, with a tentative D call TRBD1 (6 bases). Here the CDR3 reads CASSLPTGEAFF. As DNA, the CDR3 is TGTGCCAGCAGCCTCCCGACAGGTGAAGCTTTCTTT.